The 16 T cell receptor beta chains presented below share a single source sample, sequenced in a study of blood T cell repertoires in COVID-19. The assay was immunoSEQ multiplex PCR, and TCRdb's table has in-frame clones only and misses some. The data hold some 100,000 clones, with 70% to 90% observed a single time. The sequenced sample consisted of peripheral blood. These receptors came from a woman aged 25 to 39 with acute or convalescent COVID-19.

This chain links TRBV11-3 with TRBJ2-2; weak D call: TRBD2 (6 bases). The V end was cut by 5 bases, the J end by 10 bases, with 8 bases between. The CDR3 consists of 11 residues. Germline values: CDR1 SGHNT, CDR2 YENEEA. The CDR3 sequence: CASSPGLELFF. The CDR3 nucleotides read TGTGCCAGCAGCCCGGGACTGGAGCTGTTTTTT.

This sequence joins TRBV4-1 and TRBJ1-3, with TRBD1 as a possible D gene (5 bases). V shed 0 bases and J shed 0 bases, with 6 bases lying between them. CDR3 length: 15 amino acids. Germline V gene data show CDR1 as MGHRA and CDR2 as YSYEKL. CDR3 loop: CASSQDRVSGNTIYF. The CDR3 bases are TGCGCCAGCAGCCAAGACAGGGTCTCTGGAAACACCATATATTTT.

The CDR3 is CAWGIGGADTDTQYF. The CDR3 DNA sequence: TGTGCCTGGGGTATAGGGGGGGCCGACACAGATACGCAGTATTTT. The rearrangement links TRBV30 to TRBJ2-3; perhaps TRBD2 as D (7 bases). V was shortened by 5 bases and J by 2 bases, with 17 bases between the two germline ends. CDR1 is GTSNPN, CDR2 SVGIG, per germline (reference sequence). The CDR3 sequence is 15 residues long. The whole variable domain, filled in from reference TRBV30 and TRBJ2-3, reads SQTIHQWPATLVQPVGSPLSLECTVEGTSNPNLYWYRQAAGRGLQLLFYSVGIGQISSEVPQNLSASRPQDRQFILSSKKLLLSDSGFYLCAWGIGGADTDTQYFGPGTRLTVL.

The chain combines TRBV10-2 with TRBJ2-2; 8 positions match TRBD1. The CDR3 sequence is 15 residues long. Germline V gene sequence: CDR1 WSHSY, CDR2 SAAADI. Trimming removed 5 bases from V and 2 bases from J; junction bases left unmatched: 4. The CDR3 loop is CASSKTGVNTGELFF. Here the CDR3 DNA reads TGCGCCAGCAGTAAGACAGGGGTCAACACCGGGGAGCTGTTTTTT.

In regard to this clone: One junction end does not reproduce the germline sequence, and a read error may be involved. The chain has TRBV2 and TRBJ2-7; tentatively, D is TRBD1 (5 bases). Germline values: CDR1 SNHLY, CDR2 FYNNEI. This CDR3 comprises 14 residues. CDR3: CAGSPQGRGYEQYF. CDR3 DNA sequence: TGTGCCGGCAGCCCCCAGGGAAGGGGCTACGAGCAGTACTTC.

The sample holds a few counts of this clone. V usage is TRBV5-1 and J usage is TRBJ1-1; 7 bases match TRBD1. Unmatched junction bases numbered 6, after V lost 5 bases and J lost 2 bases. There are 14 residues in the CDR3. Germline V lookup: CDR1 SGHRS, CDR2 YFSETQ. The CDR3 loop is CASSSSGGNTEAFF. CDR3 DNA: TGCGCCAGCAGTTCCTCAGGGGGAAACACTGAAGCTTTCTTT.

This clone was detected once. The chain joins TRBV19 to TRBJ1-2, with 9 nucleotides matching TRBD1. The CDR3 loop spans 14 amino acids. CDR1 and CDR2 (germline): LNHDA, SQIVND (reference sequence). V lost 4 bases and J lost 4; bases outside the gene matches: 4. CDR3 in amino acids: CASSTGQGAYGYTF. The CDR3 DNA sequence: TGTGCCAGTAGTACGGGACAGGGTGCCTATGGCTACACCTTC.

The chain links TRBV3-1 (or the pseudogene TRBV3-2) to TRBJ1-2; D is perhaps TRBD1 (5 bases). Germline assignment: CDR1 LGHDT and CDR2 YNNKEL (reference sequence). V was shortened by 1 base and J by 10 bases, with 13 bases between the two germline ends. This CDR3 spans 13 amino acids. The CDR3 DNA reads TGTGCCAGCAGCCAAGGGACAATAATGGCCTACACCTTC. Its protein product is CASSQGTIMAYTF.

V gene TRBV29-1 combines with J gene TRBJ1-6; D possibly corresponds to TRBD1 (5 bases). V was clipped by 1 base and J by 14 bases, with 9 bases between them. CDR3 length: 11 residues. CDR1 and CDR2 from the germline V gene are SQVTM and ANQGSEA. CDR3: CSVEVGLSLHF. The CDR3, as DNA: TGCAGCGTTGAAGTGGGGCTTTCCCTCCACTTT.

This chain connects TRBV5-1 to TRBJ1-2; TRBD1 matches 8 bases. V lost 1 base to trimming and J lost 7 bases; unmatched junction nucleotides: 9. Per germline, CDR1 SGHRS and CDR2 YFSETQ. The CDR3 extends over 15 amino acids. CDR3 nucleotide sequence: TGCGCCAGCAGCTTGTTGGGACAGGAGGAGGGTGGCTACACCTTC. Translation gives CASSLLGQEEGGYTF.

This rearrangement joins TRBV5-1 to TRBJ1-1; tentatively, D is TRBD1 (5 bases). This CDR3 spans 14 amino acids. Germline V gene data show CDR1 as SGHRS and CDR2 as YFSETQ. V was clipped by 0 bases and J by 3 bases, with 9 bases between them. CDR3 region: CASSLVTRDTEAFF. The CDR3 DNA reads TGCGCCAGCAGCTTGGTGACCAGGGACACTGAAGCTTTCTTT. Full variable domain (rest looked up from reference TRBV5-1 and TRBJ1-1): KAGVTQTPRYLIKTRGQQVTLSCSPISGHRSVSWYQQTPGQGLQFLFEYFSETQRNKGNFPGRFSGRQFSNSRSEMNVSTLELGDSALYLCASSLVTRDTEAFFGQGTRLTVV.

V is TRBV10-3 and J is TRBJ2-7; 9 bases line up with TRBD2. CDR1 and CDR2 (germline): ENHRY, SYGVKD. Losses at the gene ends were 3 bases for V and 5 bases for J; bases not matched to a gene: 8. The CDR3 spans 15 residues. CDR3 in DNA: TGTGCCATCAGTGACGCGGGCGGGGGGGCGAACGAGCAGTACTTC. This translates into CAISDAGGGANEQYF.

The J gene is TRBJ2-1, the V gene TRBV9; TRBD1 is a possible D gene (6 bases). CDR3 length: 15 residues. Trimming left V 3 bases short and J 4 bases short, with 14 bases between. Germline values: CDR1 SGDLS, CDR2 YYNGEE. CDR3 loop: CASSETTGTYNEQFF. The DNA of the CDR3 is TGTGCCAGCAGCGAGACGACAGGAACTTACAATGAGCAGTTCTTC.

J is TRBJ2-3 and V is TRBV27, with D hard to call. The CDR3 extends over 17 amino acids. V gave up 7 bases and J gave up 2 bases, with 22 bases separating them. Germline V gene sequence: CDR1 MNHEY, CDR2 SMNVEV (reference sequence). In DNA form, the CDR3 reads TGTGCCAGCACCCTCTCGGGTGCGGTGGCCACCACAGATACGCAGTATTTT. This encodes CASTLSGAVATTDTQYF.

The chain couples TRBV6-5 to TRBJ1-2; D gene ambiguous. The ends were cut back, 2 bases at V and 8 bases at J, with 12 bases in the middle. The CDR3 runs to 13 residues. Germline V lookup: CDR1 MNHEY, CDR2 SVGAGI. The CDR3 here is CASSYGPGEGYTF. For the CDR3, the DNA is TGTGCCAGCAGTTACGGGCCAGGCGAGGGCTACACCTTC.

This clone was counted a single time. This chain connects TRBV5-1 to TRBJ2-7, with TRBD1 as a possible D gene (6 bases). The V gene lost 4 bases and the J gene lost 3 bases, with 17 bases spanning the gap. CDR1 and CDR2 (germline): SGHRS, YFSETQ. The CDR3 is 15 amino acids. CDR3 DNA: TGCGCCAGCAGCCCAACCTCCCGGGACAACTACGAGCAGTACTTC. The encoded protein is CASSPTSRDNYEQYF. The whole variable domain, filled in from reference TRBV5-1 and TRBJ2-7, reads KAGVTQTPRYLIKTRGQQVTLSCSPISGHRSVSWYQQTPGQGLQFLFEYFSETQRNKGNFPGRFSGRQFSNSRSEMNVSTLELGDSALYLCASSPTSRDNYEQYFGPGTRLTVT.